This passage covers 7 T cell receptor beta chains from one sample sequenced in a study of graft-versus-host responses after intestinal transplantation. The antigens these receptors bind are not known. Assay: immunoSEQ multiplex PCR; the TCRdb copy retains only in-frame clones and omits some. This sample has tens of thousands of clones, with roughly 91% found just once. The sequences come from unstimulated CD8+ T cells sorted from spleen or lymph node cells, collected before intestinal transplant. The receptors shown here come from a human donor who received an intestinal transplant.

This clone was found a few times. The V and J genes are TRBV5-8 and TRBJ2-1, with 9 bases fitting TRBD2. Germline CDR1 SGHTS, CDR2 YDEGEE. The junction had 6 bases not matched to a gene; V was cut back by 4 bases and J by 4 bases. The CDR3 length is 15 residues. The CDR3 region has the DNA TGTGCCAGCAGCCTGCGGGGGGGCTCTTACAATGAGCAGTTCTTC. Translation gives CASSLRGGSYNEQFF.

The CDR3 DNA sequence: TGTGCCAGCAGCTCCATGGGAGCGGGGGTCTACGAGCAGTACTTC. Protein sequence: CASSSMGAGVYEQYF. This chain connects TRBV11-2 to TRBJ2-7; 8 nucleotides match TRBD2. CDR3 length: 15 amino acids. V was pared by 4 bases and J by 3 bases, with 8 bases of the junction left unmatched. Germline CDR1 and CDR2: SGHAT and FQNNGV. Using reference TRBV11-2 and TRBJ2-7 for the parts outside the CDR3, the full variable domain is EAGVAQSPRYKIIEKRQSVAFWCNPISGHATLYWYQQILGQGPKLLIQFQNNGVVDDSQLPKDRFSAERLKGVDSTLKIQPAKLEDSAVYLCASSSMGAGVYEQYFGPGTRLTVT.

The rearrangement joins TRBV7-6 to TRBJ1-5, with D unresolved. The V and J ends lost 1 base and 0 bases respectively, with 7 bases between them. The germline gives CDR1 SGHVS, CDR2 FNYEAQ. The CDR3 totals 15 residues. As DNA, the CDR3 is TGTGCCAGCAGCTTAGTTGCGGATAGCAATCAGCCCCAGCATTTT. Protein sequence: CASSLVADSNQPQHF.

This chain joins TRBV7-2 and TRBJ2-6; possible D gene TRBD1, 6 bases. This CDR3 comprises 18 residues. V gave up 1 base and J gave up 1 base, with 14 bases separating them. CDR1 and CDR2 (germline): SGHTA, FQGNSA. The CDR3 DNA sequence: TGTGCCAGCAGCTTAGAAGGCCAGGGGCCTTCTGGGGCCAACGTCCTGACTTTC. Translated, it gives CASSLEGQGPSGANVLTF.

This chain joins TRBV2 and TRBJ2-7; TRBD2 agrees at 7 bases. CDR1 and CDR2 from the germline V gene are SNHLY and FYNNEI. The J segment lost 3 bases and the V segment lost 2 bases, leaving 7 bases of the junction unmatched. The CDR3 sequence is 15 residues long. CDR3 sequence: CASSERLAADYEQYF. The CDR3, as DNA: TGTGCCAGCAGTGAAAGGCTAGCGGCTGACTACGAGCAGTACTTC.

The chain couples TRBV6-5 to TRBJ1-1; a weak D match, TRBD1 (6 bases). Germline assignment: CDR1 MNHEY and CDR2 SVGAGI. The germline V and J ends were trimmed by 0 bases and 5 bases, with 10 bases remaining between them. CDR3 length: 14 amino acids. CDR3 DNA: TGTGCCAGCAGTTACTCCGGGGGGCTAACTGAAGCTTTCTTT. Translated: CASSYSGGLTEAFF.

The chain has TRBV30 and TRBJ2-7, with TRBD2 as a possible D gene (6 bases). In germline, CDR1 is GTSNPN, CDR2 SVGIG (reference sequence). The CDR3 sequence is 14 residues long. V lost 1 base and J lost 7, with 17 bases in between. CDR3 sequence: CAWSATVTGREQYF. The CDR3 nucleotides read TGTGCCTGGAGTGCGACAGTAACCGGGAGAGAGCAGTACTTC.